The subject of this entry is one T cell receptor (beta chain). Its antigen is still unknown. The data belong to a study of T cell responses to AZD1222 COVID-19 vaccine. Germline CDR1 SQVTM, CDR2 ANQGSEA. The CDR3 contains 12 residues. V was cut by 0 bases and J by 5 bases, with 7 bases left in between. Assay: immunoSEQ multiplex PCR; the TCRdb copy retains only in-frame clones and omits some. The table records around 150,000 clones, more than 80% of them present only once. Findings and limits, study-wide: Donors were mostly white British, more females; clonal diversity possibly underestimated. After two AZD1222 doses, spike-specific TCR breadth and depth rose versus day 0. Unmutated variant regions reportedly attract nearly half of all spike-specific TCRs. Sampled repertoires all dated from after the peak T cell response.

The receptor comes from an adult who received the AZD1222 COVID-19 vaccine. The sample here was peripheral blood, taken 28 days after the second AZD1222 dose. The rearrangement links TRBV29-1 to TRBJ1-2; D gene uncertain. The CDR3 here is CSVEEGIYGYTF. The CDR3 bases are TGCAGCGTTGAAGAGGGAATTTATGGCTACACCTTC.